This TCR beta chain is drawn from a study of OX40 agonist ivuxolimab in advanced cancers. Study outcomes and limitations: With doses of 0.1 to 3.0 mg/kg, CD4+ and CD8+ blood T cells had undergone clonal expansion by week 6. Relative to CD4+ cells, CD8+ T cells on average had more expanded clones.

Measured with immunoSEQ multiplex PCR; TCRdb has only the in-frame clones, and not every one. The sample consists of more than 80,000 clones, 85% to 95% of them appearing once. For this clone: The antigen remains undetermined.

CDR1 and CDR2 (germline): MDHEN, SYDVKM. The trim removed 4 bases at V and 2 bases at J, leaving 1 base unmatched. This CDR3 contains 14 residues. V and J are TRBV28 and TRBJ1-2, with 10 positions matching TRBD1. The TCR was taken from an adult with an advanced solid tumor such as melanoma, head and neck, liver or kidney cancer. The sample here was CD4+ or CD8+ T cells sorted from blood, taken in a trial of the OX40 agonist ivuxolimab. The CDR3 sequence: CASSSTGGNYGYTF. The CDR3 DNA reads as TGTGCCAGCAGTTCGACAGGGGGCAACTATGGCTACACCTTC.